This passage covers 5 T cell receptor beta chains from one sample sequenced in a study of OX40 agonist ivuxolimab in advanced cancers. This table comes from immunoSEQ multiplex PCR, and its TCRdb copy is limited to in-frame clones, with some not included. The repertoire has 50,000 to 85,000 clones, around 90% of them found once; the top ten carry 2% to 2.5%. The source was CD4+ or CD8+ T cells sorted from blood, collected in a trial of the OX40 agonist ivuxolimab. These receptors all stem from an adult with an advanced solid tumor such as melanoma, head and neck, liver or kidney cancer.

The chain carries TRBV6-5 and TRBJ2-7; D possibly corresponds to TRBD1 (5 bases). Per the germline V gene, CDR1 is MNHEY and CDR2 is SVGAGI. V was shortened by 7 bases and J by 1 base, with 11 bases between the two germline ends. The CDR3 consists of 13 residues. CDR3 amino acids: CASIPTDSYEQYF. CDR3 nucleotide sequence: TGTGCCAGCATTCCGACAGATTCCTACGAGCAGTACTTC.

The chain joins TRBV15 to TRBJ1-5; D is undetermined. The CDR3 length is 12 residues. V was pared by 0 bases and J by 9 bases, with 6 bases between. From germline, CDR1 is LNHNV and CDR2 YYDKDF (reference sequence). The CDR3 reads CATSREGMPQHF. The CDR3 nucleotides read TGTGCCACCAGCAGAGAGGGGATGCCCCAGCATTTT.

The J gene is TRBJ1-6, the V gene TRBV6-1, with D tentatively TRBD1 (6 bases). Germline V gene lookup returns CDR1 MNHNS and CDR2 SASEGT. The V and J ends lost 6 bases and 6 bases respectively, with 9 bases between them. The CDR3 loop spans 13 amino acids. CDR3: CASRDSRNSPLHF. DNA of the CDR3: TGTGCCAGCAGGGACAGTCGTAATTCACCCCTCCACTTT.

J is TRBJ2-3 and V is TRBV27, with 11 bases aligning to TRBD1. Germline V gene sequence: CDR1 MNHEY, CDR2 SMNVEV (reference sequence). The length of the CDR3 is 15 residues. Trimming took 6 bases from V and 4 from J; bases not matched to a gene: 6. CDR3 DNA sequence: TGTGCCAGCAGGACTCGGACAGGGGGCCCAGATACGCAGTATTTT. Its protein product is CASRTRTGGPDTQYF.

The V call is TRBV5-1, the J call TRBJ2-5; 9 bases align to TRBD1. The junction had 5 bases not matched to a gene; V was cut back by 0 bases and J by 5 bases. The CDR3 is made up of 15 amino acids. Germline V gene lookup returns CDR1 SGHRS and CDR2 YFSETQ. CDR3 coding DNA: TGCGCCAGCAGCTTGGGGACAGGGGTGATCGAGACCCAGTACTTC. This translates into CASSLGTGVIETQYF.